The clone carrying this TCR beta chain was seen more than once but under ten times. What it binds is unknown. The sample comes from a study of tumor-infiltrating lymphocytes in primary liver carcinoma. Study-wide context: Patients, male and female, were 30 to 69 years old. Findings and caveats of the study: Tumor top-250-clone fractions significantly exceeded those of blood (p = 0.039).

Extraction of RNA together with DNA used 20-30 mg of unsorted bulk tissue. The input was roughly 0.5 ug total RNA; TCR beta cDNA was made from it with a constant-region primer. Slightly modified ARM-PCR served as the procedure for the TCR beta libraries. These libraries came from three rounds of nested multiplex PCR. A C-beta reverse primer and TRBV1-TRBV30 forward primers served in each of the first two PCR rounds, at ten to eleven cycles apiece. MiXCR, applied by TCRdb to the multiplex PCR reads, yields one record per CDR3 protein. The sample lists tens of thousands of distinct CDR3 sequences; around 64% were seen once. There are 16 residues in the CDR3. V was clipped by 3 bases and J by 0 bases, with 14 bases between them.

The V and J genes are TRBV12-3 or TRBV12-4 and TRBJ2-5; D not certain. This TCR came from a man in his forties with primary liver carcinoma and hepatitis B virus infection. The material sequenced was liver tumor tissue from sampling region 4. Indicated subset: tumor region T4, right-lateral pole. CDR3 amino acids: CASSFYGQVDQETQYF. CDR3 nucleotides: TGTGCCAGCAGTTTCTATGGGCAGGTGGACCAAGAGACCCAGTACTTC.